This T cell receptor (beta chain) is from a study of CD4 T cells in relation to SARS-CoV-2 and coronaviruses (dated by TCRdb to about 2021). About the full investigation: Patient-derived lymphoblastoid cell lines were used to map the HLA restriction of shared crossreactive spike epitopes. For other donors in the study, expansion assays were sequenced with a different, Illumina-based TCR-beta assay. The Adaptive Biotechnologies TCR-sequencing kit was used to sequence samples from a few pre-COVID donors and the naive versus memory experiments, whereas other data were Illumina-based. At the level of individual TCR clonotypes, the study measured memory CD4+ T cell crossreactivity between SARS-CoV-2 spike protein and common cold coronavirus spike proteins. Study-level results and caveats: Significantly weaker SARS-CoV-2-driven expansion was shown by crossreactive clones than by monoreactive clones, consistent with antigenic imprinting. In roughly two thirds of donors, memory CD4+ clonotypes turned up that crossrecognized SARS-CoV-2 and at least one common cold coronavirus spike. Small numbers of patients and of tested TCRs limited the study. Pre-pandemic and post-infection samples were not both contributed by any donor, so tracing of the source of pre-existing responses was limited. Naive versus memory sequencing indicated the assay detects memory recall responses rather than primary responses primed during culture. Because the crossreactivity analysis focused on spike protein, crossreactivity against other viral proteins was not assessed.

CD4+ T cells from unexposed donors were collected before the COVID-19 pandemic (2011-2018). Naive and memory CD4+ T cells were separated from cryopreserved PBMCs by first enriching for CD4 and then performing EasySep naive CD4+ T cell enrichment. The leukapheresis product used for the unexposed donors was purchased from a commercial source. PBMCs were isolated from leukapheresis product or whole blood by Ficoll-Paque PLUS gradient centrifugation. PBMCs were either cryopreserved at -140 degrees C or used fresh in the expansion assay. The QIAamp Micro DNA Kit was used to extract genomic DNA from the CD4+ T cells. In the case of this clone: Its antigen specificity is not known. The sample holds no much larger clone one base away, and base qualities are not on file.

From cysteine to phenylalanine, the CDR3 is 11 amino acids long. The retained sequence is limited to the CDR3, 33 bases, with the frame set at the first base. V and J are truncated by 5 bases and 10 bases respectively, leaving an intervening sequence of 11 bases. Per the germline V gene, SGHAT is the CDR1 and FQNNGV is the CDR2. Uncultured naive and memory CD4+ T cell DNA received deep-resolution immunoSEQ TCR-beta sequencing. Concerning the study's data processing: During preprocessing, nonproductive sequences were discarded, as were any CDR3s that did not begin with C, did not end with F or W, or were shorter than 7 amino acids. Cultured and uncultured naive and memory CD4+ repertoires were searched for CDR3s previously identified as spike- and CEF-reactive. CDR3 homology was measured as pairwise Levenshtein distance, computed with the stringdist R package after trimming three terminal residues from each end. TCRdb obtained this table from immuneACCESS and retained in-frame rearrangements with V and J assigned. These tables miss some clones; where compared with another copy, unresolved V genes account for less than half of the shortfall, and the remainder is unexplained. The V and J calls and the clone size are those of that table, but D and trimming were determined from the DNA. Recorded for this sample are 60,000 to 85,000 clones; roughly 93% of them occurred a single time. Approximately 0.2% of the sample is in the top ten clones.

The sequenced sample was naive CD4+ T cells from PBMCs. This sample's cell subset or site label indicates: naive CD4+ T cells isolated by negative enrichment. The chain is made from TRBV11-2 and TRBJ2-5, with a weak D call of TRBD2 (6 bases match). This TCR was sampled from a human donor in good health. The CDR3 sequence is CASSPSGDQYF. The DNA sequence follows: TGTGCCAGCAGCCCCTCGGGGGACCAGTACTTC.